The 19 T cell receptor beta chains below were found in one sample sequenced in a study of cytomegalovirus exposure and HLA in healthy donors. PCR used 60 Vbeta primers and 13 Jbeta primers. Produced via immunoSEQ multiplex PCR; TCRdb's table is partial and in-frame only. The top ten clones hold 2.5% of a sample with some 98,000 clones, around 68% of them seen once. Sequencing was carried out using PBMCs. Receptors originate from a man aged 50-59 years in good health and CMV-seronegative.

This clone was observed a few times. CDR3 in amino acids: CSVEDLPTGKDGYTF. CDR3 DNA sequence: TGCAGCGTTGAAGATCTTCCGACAGGGAAGGATGGCTACACCTTC. The gene calls are TRBV29-1 and TRBJ1-2, with 7 bases matching TRBD1. The CDR3 contains 15 residues. CDR1 is SQVTM, CDR2 ANQGSEA, per germline. V was pared by 0 bases and J by 6 bases, with 10 bases of the junction left unmatched.

The chain carries TRBV4-3 and TRBJ2-1; 9 nucleotides agree with TRBD2. There are 17 residues in the CDR3. J was trimmed by 4 bases and V by 4 bases; bases with no gene match: 11. Germline-derived CDR1 and CDR2 are LGHNA and YSLEER. DNA of the CDR3: TGCGCCAGCAGCCCGGGGGGTAGCGGGGGACCTTACAATGAGCAGTTCTTC. Translated, it gives CASSPGGSGGPYNEQFF.

This rearrangement joins TRBV5-1 to TRBJ2-7; 7 bases are a match to TRBD1. With V trimmed by 4 bases and J by 3 bases, 7 bases remained unmatched. Germline V CDR1 and CDR2: SGHRS, YFSETQ. The CDR3 sequence is 14 residues long. CDR3 residues: CASSDPTGNYEQYF. The CDR3 nucleotides are TGCGCCAGCAGCGACCCGACAGGGAACTACGAGCAGTACTTC. The whole variable domain, remainder taken from reference TRBV5-1 and TRBJ2-7, is KAGVTQTPRYLIKTRGQQVTLSCSPISGHRSVSWYQQTPGQGLQFLFEYFSETQRNKGNFPGRFSGRQFSNSRSEMNVSTLELGDSALYLCASSDPTGNYEQYFGPGTRLTVT.

This chain joins TRBV18 and TRBJ2-2, with TRBD2 matching 11 bases. V gave up 2 bases and J gave up 0 bases; unmatched junction bases: 2. Germline V CDR1 and CDR2: KGHSH, LQKENI. The CDR3 spans 17 residues. The CDR3: CASSPASGRTNTGELFF. The CDR3 nucleotides are TGTGCCAGCTCACCAGCTAGCGGGAGGACGAACACCGGGGAGCTGTTTTTT.

The chain joins TRBV27 to TRBJ2-7, with D perhaps matching TRBD1 (6 bases). From germline, CDR1 is MNHEY and CDR2 SMNVEV (reference sequence). Trimming pared 2 bases from V and 6 bases from J, leaving 11 bases between. The CDR3 has 13 amino acids. Written as DNA, the CDR3 is TGTGCCAGCAGTTTAGAACAGGGTCTCGAGCAGTACTTC. This encodes CASSLEQGLEQYF.

CDR3 coding DNA: TGTGCCAGCTCACCTGCTCGGACAACCTACGAGCAGTACTTC. Its protein is CASSPARTTYEQYF. The chain couples TRBV18 to TRBJ2-7; a possible D gene is TRBD1 (5 bases). CDR1 and CDR2 (germline): KGHSH, LQKENI. V gave up 3 bases and J gave up 2 bases, with 11 bases separating them. This CDR3 comprises 14 residues.

V usage is TRBV6-5 and J usage is TRBJ2-1; 8 positions agree with TRBD1. V shed 4 bases, J shed 3 bases, and the junction held 2 bases outside the gene matches. CDR1 and CDR2 from the germline V gene are MNHEY and SVGAGI. The CDR3 loop spans 14 amino acids. The CDR3 loop is CASSFGQGYNEQFF. The DNA for the CDR3 is TGTGCCAGCAGTTTCGGACAGGGCTACAATGAGCAGTTCTTC.

The rearrangement joins TRBV5-1 to TRBJ2-1; the match to TRBD2 covers 10 bases. The CDR3 consists of 16 residues. V was pared by 0 bases and J by 5 bases, with 5 bases of the junction left unmatched. Germline loops: CDR1 SGHRS, CDR2 YFSETQ. The DNA for the CDR3 is TGCGCCAGCAGCTTGGCCCTAGCGGGAGTCGACAATGAGCAGTTCTTC. Its protein is CASSLALAGVDNEQFF.

This chain connects TRBV5-1 to TRBJ2-7; the D is unclear. Deletions cut 4 bases from V and 2 bases from J, with 10 bases between. From germline, CDR1 is SGHRS and CDR2 YFSETQ. The CDR3 is made up of 13 amino acids. The CDR3, as DNA: TGCGCCAGCAGCCCCTTATCGGCCTACGAGCAGTACTTC. It yields the protein CASSPLSAYEQYF.

V and J are TRBV7-9 and TRBJ2-7; 7 nucleotides align to TRBD2. V shed 2 bases and J 1 base; nucleotides not matched to a gene: 8. CDR1 and CDR2 from the germline V gene are SEHNR and FQNEAQ (reference sequence). The CDR3 runs to 16 residues. Here the CDR3 reads CASSLPLQGGSYEQYF. CDR3 sequence (DNA): TGTGCCAGCAGCTTACCCTTGCAGGGAGGGTCCTACGAGCAGTACTTC.

The V call is TRBV11-2, the J call TRBJ2-7, with a tentative D call TRBD1 (6 bases). This CDR3 spans 16 amino acids. Germline values: CDR1 SGHAT, CDR2 FQNNGV. Trimming left V 2 bases short and J 0 bases short, with 14 bases between. CDR3 loop: CASSLTGGQNSYEQYF. The CDR3 DNA reads TGTGCCAGCAGCTTAACGGGCGGACAGAACTCCTACGAGCAGTACTTC.

This clone has only one observation. The J gene is TRBJ1-5, the V gene TRBV28, with D unclear. The CDR3 consists of 13 residues. Trimming shortened V by 7 bases and J by 0 bases, and 7 bases separated the two germline ends. Germline V gene sequence: CDR1 MDHEN, CDR2 SYDVKM. CDR3 protein: CASIGVSNQPQHF. DNA of the CDR3: TGTGCCAGCATTGGAGTTAGCAATCAGCCCCAGCATTTT.

The chain uses TRBV27 and TRBJ2-2; 10 nucleotides align to TRBD1. Losses at the gene ends were 5 bases for V and 1 base for J; bases not matched to a gene: 10. From germline, CDR1 is MNHEY and CDR2 SMNVEV (reference sequence). The CDR3 has 18 amino acids. The CDR3 sequence is CASSSRDRGAGNTGELFF. CDR3 coding DNA: TGTGCCAGCAGTAGCCGGGACAGGGGCGCCGGGAACACCGGGGAGCTGTTTTTT.

The chain is built from TRBV27 and TRBJ2-7; no firm D call. The germline V gene has CDR1 MNHEY and CDR2 SMNVEV (reference sequence). The CDR3 spans 13 residues. The V and J ends lost 3 bases and 3 bases respectively, with 9 bases between them. The chain's CDR3 is CASSLHRNYEQYF. CDR3 sequence (DNA): TGTGCCAGCAGTTTGCACAGAAACTACGAGCAGTACTTC.

The rearrangement joins TRBV18 to TRBJ2-1; possibly TRBD2 for D (5 bases). This CDR3 has 17 amino acids. V was trimmed by 2 bases and J by 0 bases, leaving 14 bases between them. Germline values: CDR1 KGHSH, CDR2 LQKENI. The CDR3 here is CASSPGMRVGSYNEQFF. CDR3 in DNA: TGTGCCAGCTCACCAGGGATGAGGGTTGGCTCCTACAATGAGCAGTTCTTC.

The chain carries TRBV28 and TRBJ1-5; 7 nucleotides align to TRBD1. The CDR3 totals 15 residues. Losses at the gene ends were 6 bases for V and 2 bases for J; bases not matched to a gene: 7. Per the germline V gene, CDR1 is MDHEN and CDR2 is SYDVKM. CDR3 sequence (DNA): TGTGCCAGCAGCCCCGGACAGGTTCGCAATCAGCCCCAGCATTTT. It specifies CASSPGQVRNQPQHF.

The rearrangement links TRBV10-3 to TRBJ1-1, with D perhaps matching TRBD1 (5 bases). This CDR3 comprises 15 residues. Deletions cut 3 bases from V and 5 bases from J, with 16 bases between. Germline V gene sequence: CDR1 ENHRY, CDR2 SYGVKD. The CDR3 bases are TGTGCCATCAGTGACCCTCCTCGGCGGGGGACTGAAGCTTTCTTT. It translates to CAISDPPRRGTEAFF.

The chain recombines TRBV6-5 with TRBJ2-1; 11 bases agree with TRBD2. The CDR3 has 16 amino acids. Per the germline V gene, CDR1 is MNHEY and CDR2 is SVGAGI. With V trimmed by 4 bases and J by 2 bases, 4 bases remained unmatched. CDR3 DNA sequence: TGTGCCAGCAGTTCAGGACTAGCGGGCACCTACAATGAGCAGTTCTTC. It yields the protein CASSSGLAGTYNEQFF.

This clone has a handful of counts. The rearrangement links TRBV5-5 to TRBJ2-7, with a tentative D call TRBD1 (5 bases). Germline V lookup: CDR1 SGHKS, CDR2 YYEKEE (reference sequence). V lost 1 base, J lost 7 bases, and 9 bases lay in between. The CDR3 is made up of 12 amino acids. The CDR3 protein is CASSLRGWEQYF. The CDR3 coding sequence is TGTGCCAGCAGCTTGAGGGGATGGGAGCAGTACTTC.